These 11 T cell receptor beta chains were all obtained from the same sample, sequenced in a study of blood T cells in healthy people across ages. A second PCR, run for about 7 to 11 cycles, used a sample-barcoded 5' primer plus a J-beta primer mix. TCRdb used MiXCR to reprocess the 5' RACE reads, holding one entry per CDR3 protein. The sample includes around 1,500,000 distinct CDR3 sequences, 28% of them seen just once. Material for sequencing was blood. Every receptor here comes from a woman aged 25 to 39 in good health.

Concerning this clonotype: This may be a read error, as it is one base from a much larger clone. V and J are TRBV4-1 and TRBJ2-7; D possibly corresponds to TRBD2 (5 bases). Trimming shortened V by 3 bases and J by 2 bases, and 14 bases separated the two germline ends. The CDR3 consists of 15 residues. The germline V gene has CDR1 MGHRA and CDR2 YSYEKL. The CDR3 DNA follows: TGCGCCAGCAGCCAGGTATCCGGGGAAGCCTACGAGCAGTACTTC. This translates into CASSQVSGEAYEQYF.

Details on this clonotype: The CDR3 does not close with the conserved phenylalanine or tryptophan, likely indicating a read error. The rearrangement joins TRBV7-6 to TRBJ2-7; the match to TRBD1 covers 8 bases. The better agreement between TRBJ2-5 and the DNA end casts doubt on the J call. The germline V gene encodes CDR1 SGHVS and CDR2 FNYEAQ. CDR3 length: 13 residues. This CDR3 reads CASSPTGEKTQYY. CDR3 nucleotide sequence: TGTGCCAGCAGCCCGACAGGGGAAAAGACCCAGTACTAC.

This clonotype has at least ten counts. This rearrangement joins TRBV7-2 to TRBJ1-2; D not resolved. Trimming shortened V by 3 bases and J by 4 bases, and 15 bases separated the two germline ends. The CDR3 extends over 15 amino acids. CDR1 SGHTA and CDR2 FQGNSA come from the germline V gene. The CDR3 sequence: CASSLMDFQSYGYTF. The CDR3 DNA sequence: TGTGCCAGCAGCTTGATGGACTTCCAATCCTATGGCTACACCTTC.

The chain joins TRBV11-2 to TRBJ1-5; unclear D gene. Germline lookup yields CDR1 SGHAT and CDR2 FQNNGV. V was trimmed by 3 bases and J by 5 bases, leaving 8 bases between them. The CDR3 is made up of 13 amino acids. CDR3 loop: CASSFDGYQPQHF. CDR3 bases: TGTGCCAGCAGCTTTGACGGGTATCAGCCCCAGCATTTT.

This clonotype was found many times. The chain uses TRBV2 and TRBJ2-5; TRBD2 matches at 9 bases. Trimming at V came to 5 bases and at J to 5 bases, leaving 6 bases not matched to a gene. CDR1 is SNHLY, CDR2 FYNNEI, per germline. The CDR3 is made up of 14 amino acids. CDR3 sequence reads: CASSWRGGMETQYF. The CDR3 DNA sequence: TGTGCCAGCAGTTGGCGGGGGGGCATGGAGACCCAGTACTTC.

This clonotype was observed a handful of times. For the CDR3, the DNA is TGTGCCAGCAAAGGATCAGGGGAGGGTGATCAGCCCCAGCATTTT. This translates into CASKGSGEGDQPQHF. V gene TRBV6-6 combines with J gene TRBJ1-5, with D possibly being TRBD1 (6 bases). Germline assignment: CDR1 MNHNY and CDR2 SVGAGI (reference sequence). CDR3 length: 15 amino acids. Trimming left V 7 bases short and J 5 bases short, with 18 bases between.

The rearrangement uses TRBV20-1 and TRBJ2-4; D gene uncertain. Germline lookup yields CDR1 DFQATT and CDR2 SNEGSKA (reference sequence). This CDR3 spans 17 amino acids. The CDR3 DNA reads TGCAGCGTTACCAGACCCGTTTTACGCAAAGGCAAAAACATTCAGTACTTC. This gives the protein CSVTRPVLRKGKNIQYF.

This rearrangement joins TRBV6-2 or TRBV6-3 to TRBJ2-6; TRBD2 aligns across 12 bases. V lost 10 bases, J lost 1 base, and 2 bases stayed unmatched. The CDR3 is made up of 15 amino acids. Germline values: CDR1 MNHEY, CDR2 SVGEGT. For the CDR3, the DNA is TGTGCCACCCTAGCGGGAGGGTCTGGGGCCAACGTCCTGACTTTC. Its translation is CATLAGGSGANVLTF.

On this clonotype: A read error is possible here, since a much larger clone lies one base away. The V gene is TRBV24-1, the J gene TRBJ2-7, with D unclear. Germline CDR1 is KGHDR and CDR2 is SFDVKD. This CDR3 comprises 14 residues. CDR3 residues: CATSDPRSSYEQHF. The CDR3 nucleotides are TGTGCCACCAGTGATCCCCGCAGCTCCTACGAGCAGCACTTC.

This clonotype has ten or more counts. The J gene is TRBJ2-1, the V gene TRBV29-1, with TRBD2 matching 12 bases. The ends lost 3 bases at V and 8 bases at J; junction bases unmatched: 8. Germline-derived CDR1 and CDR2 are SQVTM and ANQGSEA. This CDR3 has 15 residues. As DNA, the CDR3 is TGCAGCGTTGAGACTAGCGGGAGTTTTACCCATGAGCAGTTCTTC. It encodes CSVETSGSFTHEQFF.

The DNA of the CDR3 is TGTGCCAGCAGCTTCGCCGTGCTCGGGACGGCAAAATCCTACGAGCAGTACTTC. Its translation: CASSFAVLGTAKSYEQYF. V is TRBV6-1 and J is TRBJ2-7; TRBD1 or TRBD2 may be the D gene (5 bases each). This CDR3 is built from 18 residues. Germline CDR1 MNHNS, CDR2 SASEGT. V lost 6 bases, J lost 1 base, and 25 bases lay in between.